The rows below give T cell receptor beta chains drawn from one sample of a study of blood T cell repertoires in COVID-19. TCRdb's copy holds only in-frame clones and misses some; the assay was immunoSEQ multiplex PCR. Among roughly 150,000 clones listed, 80% to 90% were seen once. The sample consisted of peripheral blood. Source of these receptors: a woman in her thirties or forties with acute or convalescent COVID-19. Each CDR3 is given with its conserved first and last residue. D genes are given only for firm matches. Clone size appears in some rows only: once, few, many, or a class for an expanded clone.

clone_size: -
v_call: TRBV19
d_call: -
j_call: TRBJ2-1
cdr3_length: 12
cdr3_nt: TGTGCCAGTAGTATCACTACCAATGAGCAGTTCTTC
cdr3_aa: CASSITTNEQFF

clone_size: -
v_call: TRBV5-1
d_call: -
j_call: TRBJ1-1
cdr3_length: 15
cdr3_nt: TGCGCCAGCGGTCCCCAACAGGGATGGGACACTGAAGCTTTCTTT
cdr3_aa: CASGPQQGWDTEAFF

clone_size: -
v_call: TRBV7-8
d_call: TRBD1
j_call: TRBJ2-1
cdr3_length: 17
cdr3_nt: TGTGCCAGCAGCTTGGCTCTGTTGGACCACAGGGGCAATGAGCAGTTCTTC
cdr3_aa: CASSLALLDHRGNEQFF

clone_size: few
v_call: TRBV5-8
d_call: TRBD2
j_call: TRBJ2-1
cdr3_length: 14
cdr3_nt: TGTGCCAGCAGCTTGGTAGGACTAGCGAATGAGCAGTTCTTC
cdr3_aa: CASSLVGLANEQFF

clone_size: -
v_call: TRBV25-1
d_call: -
j_call: TRBJ2-6
cdr3_length: 17
cdr3_nt: TGTGCCAGCAGTGATGAGTGGGGGCCAGGTGGGGCCAACGTCCTGACTTTC
cdr3_aa: CASSDEWGPGGANVLTF

clone_size: -
v_call: TRBV30
d_call: -
j_call: TRBJ1-1
cdr3_length: 12
cdr3_nt: TGTGCCTGGAGTTTGCGGCGGACTGAAGCTTTCTTT
cdr3_aa: CAWSLRRTEAFF

clone_size: -
v_call: TRBV24-1
d_call: -
j_call: TRBJ2-2
cdr3_length: 13
cdr3_nt: TGTGCCACCAGTGACCCAGGGCCCGGGGAGCTGTTTTTT
cdr3_aa: CATSDPGPGELFF

clone_size: -
v_call: TRBV19
d_call: TRBD2
j_call: TRBJ2-2
cdr3_length: 15
cdr3_nt: TGTGCCAGTACCCGGGGGGTACGGGCGAACGGGGAGCTGTTTTTT
cdr3_aa: CASTRGVRANGELFF

clone_size: -
v_call: TRBV7-5
d_call: -
j_call: TRBJ1-2
cdr3_length: 15
cdr3_nt: TGTGCCAGAAGCTTAGCAGATAGGGGGCCGTTTGGCTACACCTTC
cdr3_aa: CARSLADRGPFGYTF

clone_size: once
v_call: TRBV6-2/TRBV6-3
d_call: TRBD1
j_call: TRBJ2-7
cdr3_length: 15
cdr3_nt: TGTGCCAGCAGTTACTCCGGGACAGCCGGTAACGCGCAGTACTTC
cdr3_aa: CASSYSGTAGNAQYF

clone_size: -
v_call: TRBV9
d_call: -
j_call: TRBJ2-1
cdr3_length: 15
cdr3_nt: TGTGCCAGCAGCGTAGACACTAGTTCGGGCAATGAGCAGTTCTTC
cdr3_aa: CASSVDTSSGNEQFF

clone_size: -
v_call: TRBV6-5
d_call: -
j_call: TRBJ2-2
cdr3_length: 14
cdr3_nt: TGTGCCAGCAGACGGACACTGAACACCGGGGAGCTGTTTTTT
cdr3_aa: CASRRTLNTGELFF

clone_size: -
v_call: TRBV5-6
d_call: -
j_call: TRBJ2-2
cdr3_length: 15
cdr3_nt: TGTGCCAGCAGGCCCACAGGGACGAACACCGGGGAGCTGTTTTTT
cdr3_aa: CASRPTGTNTGELFF

clone_size: -
v_call: TRBV30
d_call: -
j_call: TRBJ2-7
cdr3_length: 13
cdr3_nt: TGTGCCTGGGCCAACAGGGTTACCTACGAGCAGTACTTC
cdr3_aa: CAWANRVTYEQYF

clone_size: -
v_call: TRBV11-2
d_call: -
j_call: TRBJ2-3
cdr3_length: 14
cdr3_nt: TGTGCCAGCAGCCTCCGGGTCCCCATGATCGCGCAGTATTTT
cdr3_aa: CASSLRVPMIAQYF

clone_size: -
v_call: TRBV5-4
d_call: TRBD1
j_call: TRBJ2-1
cdr3_length: 14
cdr3_nt: TGTGCCAGCGGACCGTCAGGGGGTTGGAATGAGCAGTTCTTC
cdr3_aa: CASGPSGGWNEQFF

clone_size: -
v_call: TRBV29-1
d_call: TRBD2
j_call: TRBJ2-1
cdr3_length: 15
cdr3_nt: TGCAGCGTTGAAGGTTCTGCGGGGGCCTACAATGAGCAGTTCTTC
cdr3_aa: CSVEGSAGAYNEQFF

clone_size: -
v_call: TRBV11-2
d_call: TRBD1
j_call: TRBJ2-6
cdr3_length: 17
cdr3_nt: TGTGCCAGCAGCCAAGGACAGGGGGCTTGGGGGGCCAACGTCCTGACTTTC
cdr3_aa: CASSQGQGAWGANVLTF

clone_size: -
v_call: TRBV9
d_call: TRBD2
j_call: TRBJ2-3
cdr3_length: 15
cdr3_nt: TGTGCCAGCAGCGTAGAGTCTAGCGGAGTAGATACGCAGTATTTT
cdr3_aa: CASSVESSGVDTQYF

clone_size: few
v_call: TRBV27
d_call: -
j_call: TRBJ2-1
cdr3_length: 13
cdr3_nt: TGTGCCAGCAGCCCGGTAAGAGGTAATGAGCAGTTCTTC
cdr3_aa: CASSPVRGNEQFF

clone_size: -
v_call: TRBV6-1
d_call: -
j_call: TRBJ2-5
cdr3_length: 14
cdr3_nt: TGTGCCAGCAGTGAAGGTTCAGGGCAAGAGACCCAGTACTTC
cdr3_aa: CASSEGSGQETQYF

clone_size: -
v_call: TRBV19
d_call: TRBD1
j_call: TRBJ1-1
cdr3_length: 14
cdr3_nt: TGTGCCAGTGCTAACAGGGGTGTGAACACTGAAGCTTTCTTT
cdr3_aa: CASANRGVNTEAFF

clone_size: once
v_call: TRBV7-2
d_call: -
j_call: TRBJ1-5
cdr3_length: 14
cdr3_nt: TGTGCCAGCAGCTTTCAGGGGAGCAATCAGCCCCAGCATTTT
cdr3_aa: CASSFQGSNQPQHF

clone_size: -
v_call: TRBV6-4
d_call: -
j_call: TRBJ2-2
cdr3_length: 17
cdr3_nt: TGTGCCAGCAGTGACAAATTGCTCCTACTCCACACCGGGGAGCTGTTTTTT
cdr3_aa: CASSDKLLLLHTGELFF

clone_size: -
v_call: TRBV23-1
d_call: -
j_call: TRBJ2-7
cdr3_length: 14
cdr3_nt: TGCGCCAGCAGTGACGGTGCTCGGGCCTACGAGCAGTACTTC
cdr3_aa: CASSDGARAYEQYF

clone_size: -
v_call: TRBV11-3
d_call: -
j_call: TRBJ1-1
cdr3_length: 18
cdr3_nt: TGTGCCAGCAGCTCCCGGACAGCCTTCTCTTTAATTAACACTGAAGCTTTCTTT
cdr3_aa: CASSSRTAFSLINTEAFF

clone_size: -
v_call: TRBV5-1
d_call: TRBD2
j_call: TRBJ2-1
cdr3_length: 14
cdr3_nt: TGCGCCAGCAGCCCCCGGACTAGCGCCAATGAGCAGTTCTTC
cdr3_aa: CASSPRTSANEQFF

clone_size: -
v_call: TRBV5-1
d_call: -
j_call: TRBJ1-4
cdr3_length: 14
cdr3_nt: TGCGCCAGCAGCTACTCAGGCTCTAATGAAAAACTGTTTTTT
cdr3_aa: CASSYSGSNEKLFF

clone_size: -
v_call: TRBV6-2/TRBV6-3
d_call: -
j_call: TRBJ2-7
cdr3_length: 16
cdr3_nt: TGTGCCAGCAGTTACTCTGGTAGGCGGGCCACCTACGAGCAGTACTTC
cdr3_aa: CASSYSGRRATYEQYF

clone_size: -
v_call: TRBV19
d_call: TRBD2
j_call: TRBJ2-2
cdr3_length: 19
cdr3_nt: TGTGCCAGTAGTATTTACGGGGCCTGGCGGGAGGGGGTCACCGGGGAGCTGTTTTTT
cdr3_aa: CASSIYGAWREGVTGELFF

clone_size: -
v_call: TRBV19
d_call: -
j_call: TRBJ2-4
cdr3_length: 14
cdr3_nt: TGTGCCAGTACTCAGTCAGGGGCCAAAAACATTCAGTACTTC
cdr3_aa: CASTQSGAKNIQYF

clone_size: -
v_call: TRBV7-2
d_call: TRBD2
j_call: TRBJ2-7
cdr3_length: 14
cdr3_nt: TGTGCCAGCAGCTACAGACTAGCGGACTACGAGCAGTACTTC
cdr3_aa: CASSYRLADYEQYF

clone_size: -
v_call: TRBV28
d_call: -
j_call: TRBJ2-3
cdr3_length: 14
cdr3_nt: TGTGCCAGCACCGTATCTCCTAGCACAGATACGCAGTATTTT
cdr3_aa: CASTVSPSTDTQYF

clone_size: -
v_call: TRBV10-3
d_call: -
j_call: TRBJ1-3
cdr3_length: 14
cdr3_nt: TGTGCCATCAGTGAGAAGACAGGAGGATACACCATATATTTT
cdr3_aa: CAISEKTGGYTIYF

clone_size: -
v_call: TRBV19
d_call: TRBD2
j_call: TRBJ2-1
cdr3_length: 17
cdr3_nt: TGTGCCAGTAGTATGGTTGTGGGACTAGCGGGTCTTGGGGAGCAGTTCTTC
cdr3_aa: CASSMVVGLAGLGEQFF

clone_size: once
v_call: TRBV7-3
d_call: -
j_call: TRBJ2-2
cdr3_length: 14
cdr3_nt: TGTGCCACAGGGAGAACTGGGACTACCGGGGAGCTGTTTTTT
cdr3_aa: CATGRTGTTGELFF